A few counts support the clone carrying this T cell receptor beta chain. This entry is derived from a study of human T cells and chemical hapten exposure. On the study more broadly: Throughout the roughly 26-week study, diphenylcyclopropenone was applied weekly to the patients' scalps. Each patch test put 0.01% DPC on the upper back, and results were read at 6 days.

Unique molecular identifiers were attached to individual cDNA molecules within the library. TCRdb redid the calling of the RACE reads with MiXCR, one entry per CDR3 protein. The table records around 120,000 distinct CDR3 sequences, roughly an eighth of them present only once. Time point meaning: patch test 1, 2 weeks after DPC sensitization. This sample's treatment: therapeutic diphenylcyclopropenone sensitization with weekly scalp DPC. Germline V CDR1 and CDR2: DFQATT, SNEGSKA (reference sequence). This CDR3 contains 12 residues. This specimen was whole blood, taken in connection with sensitization to the hapten diphenylcyclopropenone (DPC). The clonotype originates from a man younger than 35 with alopecia areata. Some clones in this sample may be carry-over from other donors' samples. This chain uses TRBV20-1 with TRBJ1-1, with TRBD1 matching 7 bases. CDR3: CSYRGAGTEAFF. CDR3 DNA: TGCAGCTACAGGGGAGCTGGCACTGAAGCTTTCTTT.